This T cell receptor (beta chain) derives from a study of control samples from healthy donors and cancer patients. The V end was cut by 4 bases, the J end by 0 bases, with 14 bases between. The CDR3 is 16 residues long. The germline gives CDR1 SGHRS, CDR2 YFSETQ. On this clone: Other nucleotide sequences from this sample produce the same CDR3.

Measured with immunoSEQ multiplex PCR; TCRdb has only the in-frame clones, and not every one. The sample lists some 200,000 clones, roughly 93% occurring once. Sample: blood. The V call is TRBV5-1, the J call TRBJ2-1; TRBD2 might be the D (6 bases). The sequence was collected from a man younger than 30 in good health. CDR3 residues: CASSLSGDSSYNEQFF. The CDR3 DNA sequence: TGCGCCAGCAGCCTTTCCGGGGACTCCTCCTACAATGAGCAGTTCTTC.